This T cell receptor (beta chain) comes out of a study of radiotherapy plus CTLA-4 blockade in lung cancer. Study context: Of all patients, approximately 17% responded objectively and roughly 31% showed disease control.

CDR1 LNHDA and CDR2 SQIVND come from the germline V gene (reference sequence). Trimming pared 3 bases from V and 6 bases from J, leaving 9 bases between. There are 13 residues in the CDR3. Those patients who had chemo-refractory metastatic non-small-cell lung cancer were given focal radiation along with CTLA-4 blockade through ipilimumab. Sequencing used immunoSEQ multiplex PCR; TCRdb keeps in-frame clones, though not all of them. In the table there are roughly 50,000 clones, 60% to 80% of which are singletons. On this clone itself: Its specificity is unknown.

General study results and limits: The authors reported that early blood T cell clone dynamics, with interferon-beta, best predicted response. Radiotherapy plus ipilimumab was followed by expansion in blood of tumor-derived TCR clones.

V is TRBV19 and J is TRBJ1-5; D unclear. This sample comprised peripheral blood, obtained from a patient treated with radiotherapy plus ipilimumab. This sequence originates from a human donor with non-small cell lung cancer who had stable disease on radiotherapy plus ipilimumab. The CDR3 sequence is CASSIQPSQPQHF. Written as DNA, the CDR3 is TGTGCCAGTAGTATTCAACCGAGTCAGCCCCAGCATTTT.